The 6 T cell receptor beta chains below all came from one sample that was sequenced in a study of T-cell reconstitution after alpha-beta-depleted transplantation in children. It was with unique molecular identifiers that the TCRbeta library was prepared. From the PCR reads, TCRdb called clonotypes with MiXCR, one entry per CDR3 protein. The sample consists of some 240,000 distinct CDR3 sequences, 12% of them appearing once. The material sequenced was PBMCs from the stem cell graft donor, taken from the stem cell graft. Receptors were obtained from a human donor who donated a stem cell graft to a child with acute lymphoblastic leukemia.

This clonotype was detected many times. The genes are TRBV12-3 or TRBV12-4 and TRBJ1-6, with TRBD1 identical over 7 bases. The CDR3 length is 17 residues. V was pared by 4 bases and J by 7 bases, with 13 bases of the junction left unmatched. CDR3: CASSSQGIGIGNSPLHF. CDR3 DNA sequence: TGTGCCAGCAGTTCACAGGGGATCGGCATAGGGAATTCACCCCTCCACTTT.

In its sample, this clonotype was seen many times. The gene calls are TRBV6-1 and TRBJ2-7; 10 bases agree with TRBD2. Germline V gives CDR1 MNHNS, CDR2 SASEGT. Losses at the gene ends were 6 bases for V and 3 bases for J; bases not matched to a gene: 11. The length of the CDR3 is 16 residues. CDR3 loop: CASSRTLASGSYEQYF. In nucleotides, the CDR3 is TGTGCCAGCAGCCGAACCCTAGCTAGCGGGAGCTACGAGCAGTACTTC.

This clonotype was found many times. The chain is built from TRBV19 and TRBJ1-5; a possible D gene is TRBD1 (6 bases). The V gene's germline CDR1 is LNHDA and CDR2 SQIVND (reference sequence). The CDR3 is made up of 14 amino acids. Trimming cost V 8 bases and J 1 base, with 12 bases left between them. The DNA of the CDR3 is TGTGCCAGTCTCCTCGGGGGCAGCAATCAGCCCCAGCATTTT. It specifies CASLLGGSNQPQHF.

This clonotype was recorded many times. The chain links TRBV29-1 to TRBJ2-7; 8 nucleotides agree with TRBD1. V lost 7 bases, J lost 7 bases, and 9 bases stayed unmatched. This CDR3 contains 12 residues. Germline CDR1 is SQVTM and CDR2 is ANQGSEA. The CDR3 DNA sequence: TGCAGCGGCTCTGGCAGGGGGCGAGAGCAGTACTTC. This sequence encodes CSGSGRGREQYF.

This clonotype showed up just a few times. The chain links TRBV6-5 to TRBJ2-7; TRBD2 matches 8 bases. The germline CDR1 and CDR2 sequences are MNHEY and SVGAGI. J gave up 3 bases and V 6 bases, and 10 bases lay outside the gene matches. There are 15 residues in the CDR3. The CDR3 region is CASRRTSRGNYEQYF. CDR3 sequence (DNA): TGTGCCAGCAGACGGACTAGCCGGGGGAACTACGAGCAGTACTTC.

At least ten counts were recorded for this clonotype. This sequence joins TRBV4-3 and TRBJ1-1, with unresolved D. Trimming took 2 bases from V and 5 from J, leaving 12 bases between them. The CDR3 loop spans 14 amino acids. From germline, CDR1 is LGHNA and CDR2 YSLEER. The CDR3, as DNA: TGCGCCAGCAGCCAAATGGGGTCGGCGACTGAAGCTTTCTTT. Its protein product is CASSQMGSATEAFF.